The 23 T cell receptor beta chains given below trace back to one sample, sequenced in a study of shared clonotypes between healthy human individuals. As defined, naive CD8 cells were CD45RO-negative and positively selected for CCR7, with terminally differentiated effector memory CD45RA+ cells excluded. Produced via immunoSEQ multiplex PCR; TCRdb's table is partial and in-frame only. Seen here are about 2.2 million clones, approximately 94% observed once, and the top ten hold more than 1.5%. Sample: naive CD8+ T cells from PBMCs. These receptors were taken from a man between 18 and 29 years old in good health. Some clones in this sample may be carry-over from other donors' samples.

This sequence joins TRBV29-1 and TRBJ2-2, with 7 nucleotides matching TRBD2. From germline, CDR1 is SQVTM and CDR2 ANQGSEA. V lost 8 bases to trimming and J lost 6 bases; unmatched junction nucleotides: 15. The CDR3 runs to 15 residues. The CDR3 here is CSPLRGEGLAGELFF. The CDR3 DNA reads TGCAGCCCCCTTCGGGGGGAGGGTCTTGCCGGGGAGCTGTTTTTT.

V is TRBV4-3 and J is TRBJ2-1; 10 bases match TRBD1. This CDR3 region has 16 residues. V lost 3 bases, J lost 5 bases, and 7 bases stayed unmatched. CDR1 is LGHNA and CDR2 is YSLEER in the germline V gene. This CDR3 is CASSQSGQGLDNEQFF. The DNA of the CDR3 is TGCGCCAGCAGCCAGTCGGGACAGGGGCTCGACAATGAGCAGTTCTTC.

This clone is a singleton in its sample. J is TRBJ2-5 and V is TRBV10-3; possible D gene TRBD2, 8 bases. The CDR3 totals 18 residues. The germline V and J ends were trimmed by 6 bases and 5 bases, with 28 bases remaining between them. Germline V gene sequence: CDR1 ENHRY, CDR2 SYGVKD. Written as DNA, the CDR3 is TGTGCCATCAGGCGGGACAGCCTACTAGCGGCCCCCGGGGAGACCCAGTACTTC. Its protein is CAIRRDSLLAAPGETQYF.

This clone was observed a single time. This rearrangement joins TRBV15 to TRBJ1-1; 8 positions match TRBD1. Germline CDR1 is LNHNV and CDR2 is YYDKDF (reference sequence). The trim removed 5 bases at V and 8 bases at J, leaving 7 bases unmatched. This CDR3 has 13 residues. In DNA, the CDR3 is TGTGCCACCAGCTCCGGACAGGGCCCCGAAGCTTTCTTT. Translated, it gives CATSSGQGPEAFF.

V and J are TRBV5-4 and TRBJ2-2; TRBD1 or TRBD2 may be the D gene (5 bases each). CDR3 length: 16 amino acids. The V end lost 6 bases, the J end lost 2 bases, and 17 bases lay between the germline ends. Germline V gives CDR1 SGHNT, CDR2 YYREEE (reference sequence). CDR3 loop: CASNLGGDENTGELFF. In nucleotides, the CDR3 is TGTGCCAGCAACCTTGGGGGAGACGAAAACACCGGGGAGCTGTTTTTT. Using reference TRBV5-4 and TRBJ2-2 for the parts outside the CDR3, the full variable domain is ETGVTQSPTHLIKTRGQQVTLRCSSQSGHNTVSWYQQALGQGPQFIFQYYREEENGRGNFPPRFSGLQFPNYSSELNVNALELDDSALYLCASNLGGDENTGELFFGEGSRLTVL.

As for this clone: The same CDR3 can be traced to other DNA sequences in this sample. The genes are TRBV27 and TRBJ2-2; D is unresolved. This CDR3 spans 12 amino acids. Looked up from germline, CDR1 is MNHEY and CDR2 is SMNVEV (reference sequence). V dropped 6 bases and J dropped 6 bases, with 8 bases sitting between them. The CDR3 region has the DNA TGTGCCAGCAGCCTGGGGTCCGGGGAGCTGTTTTTT. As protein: CASSLGSGELFF.

The CDR3 sequence is CASSFSPSYEQYF. In DNA, the CDR3 is TGTGCCAGCAGCTTCAGCCCCTCCTACGAGCAGTACTTC. The chain carries TRBV7-3 and TRBJ2-7; D ambiguous. The germline V gene has CDR1 SGHTA and CDR2 FQGTGA. CDR3 size: 13 residues. V lost 3 bases, J lost 0 bases, and 6 bases lay in between.

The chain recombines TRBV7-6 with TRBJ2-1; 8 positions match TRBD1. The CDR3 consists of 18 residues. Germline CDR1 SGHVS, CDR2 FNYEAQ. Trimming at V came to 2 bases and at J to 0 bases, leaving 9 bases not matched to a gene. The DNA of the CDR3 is TGTGCCAGCAGCTTACCCTTAGGACAGGGCAGCTCCTACAATGAGCAGTTCTTC. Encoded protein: CASSLPLGQGSSYNEQFF. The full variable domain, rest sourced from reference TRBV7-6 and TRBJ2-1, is GAGVSQSPRYKVTKRGQDVALRCDPISGHVSLYWYRQALGQGPEFLTYFNYEAQQDKSGLPNDRFSAERPEGSISTLTIQRTEQRDSAMYRCASSLPLGQGSSYNEQFFGPGTRLTVL.

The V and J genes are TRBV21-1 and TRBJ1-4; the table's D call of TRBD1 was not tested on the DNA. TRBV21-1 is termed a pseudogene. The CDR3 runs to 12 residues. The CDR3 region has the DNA TGTGCCAGCAGCAAAGCTGTGACAGAACTGTTTTTT. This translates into CASSKAVTELFF.

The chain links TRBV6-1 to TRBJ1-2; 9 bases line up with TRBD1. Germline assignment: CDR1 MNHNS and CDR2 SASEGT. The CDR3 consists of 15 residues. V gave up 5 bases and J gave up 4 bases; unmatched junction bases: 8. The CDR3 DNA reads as TGTGCCAGCAGTCAATGGGACAGGGCCTCCTATGGCTACACCTTC. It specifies CASSQWDRASYGYTF.

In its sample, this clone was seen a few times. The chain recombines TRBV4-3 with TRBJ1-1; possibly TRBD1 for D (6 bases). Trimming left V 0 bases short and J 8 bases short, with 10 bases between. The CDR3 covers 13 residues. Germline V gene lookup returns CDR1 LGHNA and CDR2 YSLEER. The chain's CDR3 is CASSQEQGQEAFF. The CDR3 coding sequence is TGCGCCAGCAGCCAAGAACAGGGCCAGGAAGCTTTCTTT.

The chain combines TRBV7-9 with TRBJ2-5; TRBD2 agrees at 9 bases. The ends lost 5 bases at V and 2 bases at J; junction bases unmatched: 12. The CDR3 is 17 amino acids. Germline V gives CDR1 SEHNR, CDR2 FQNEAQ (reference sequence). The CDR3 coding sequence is TGTGCCAGCAGCCCCCCAAGGACTAGCGTACTACAAGAGACCCAGTACTTC. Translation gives CASSPPRTSVLQETQYF.

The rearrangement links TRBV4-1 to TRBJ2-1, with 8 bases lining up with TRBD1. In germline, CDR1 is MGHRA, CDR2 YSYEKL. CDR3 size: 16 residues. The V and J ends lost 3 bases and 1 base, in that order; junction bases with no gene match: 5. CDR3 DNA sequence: TGCGCCAGCAGCCACCGAAGACAGGGGTCCTACAATGAGCAGTTCTTC. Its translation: CASSHRRQGSYNEQFF.

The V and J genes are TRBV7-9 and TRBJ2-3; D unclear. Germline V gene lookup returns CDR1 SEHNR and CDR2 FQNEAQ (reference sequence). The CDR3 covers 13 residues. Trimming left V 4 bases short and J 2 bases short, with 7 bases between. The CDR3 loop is CASSSLHTDTQYF. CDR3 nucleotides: TGTGCCAGCAGCTCCCTCCACACAGATACGCAGTATTTT.

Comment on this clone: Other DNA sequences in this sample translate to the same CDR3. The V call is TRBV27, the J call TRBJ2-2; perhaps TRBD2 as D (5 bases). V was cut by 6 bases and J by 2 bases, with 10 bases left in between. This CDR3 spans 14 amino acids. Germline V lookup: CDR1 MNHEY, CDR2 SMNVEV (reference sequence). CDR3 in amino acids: CASRLLDNTGELFF. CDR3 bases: TGTGCCAGCAGACTACTAGACAACACCGGGGAGCTGTTTTTT.

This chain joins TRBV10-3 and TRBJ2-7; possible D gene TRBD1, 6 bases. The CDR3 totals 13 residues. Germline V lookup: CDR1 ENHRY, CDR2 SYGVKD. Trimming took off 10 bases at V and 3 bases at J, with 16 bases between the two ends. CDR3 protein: CATRTVLDYEQYF. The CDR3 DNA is TGTGCCACAAGGACAGTCTTGGACTACGAGCAGTACTTC.

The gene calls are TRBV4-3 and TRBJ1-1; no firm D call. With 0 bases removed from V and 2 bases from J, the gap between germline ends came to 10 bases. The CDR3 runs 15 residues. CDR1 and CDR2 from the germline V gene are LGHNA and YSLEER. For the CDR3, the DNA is TGCGCCAGCAGCCAAGATCGCCAGCTAAACACTGAAGCTTTCTTT. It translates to CASSQDRQLNTEAFF.

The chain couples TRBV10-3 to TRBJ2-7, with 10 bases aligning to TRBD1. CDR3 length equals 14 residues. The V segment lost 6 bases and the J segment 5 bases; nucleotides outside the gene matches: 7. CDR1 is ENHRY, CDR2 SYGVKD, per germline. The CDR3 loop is CAISWDRGEDEQYF. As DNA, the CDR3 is TGTGCCATCAGCTGGGACAGGGGTGAAGACGAGCAGTACTTC.

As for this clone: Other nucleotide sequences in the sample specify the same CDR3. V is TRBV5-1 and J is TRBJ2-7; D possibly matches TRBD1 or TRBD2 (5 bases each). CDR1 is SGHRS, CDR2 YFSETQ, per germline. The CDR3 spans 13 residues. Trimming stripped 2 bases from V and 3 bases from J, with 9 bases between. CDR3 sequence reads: CASSFGTLYEQYF. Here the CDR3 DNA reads TGCGCCAGCAGCTTCGGGACCCTCTACGAGCAGTACTTC.

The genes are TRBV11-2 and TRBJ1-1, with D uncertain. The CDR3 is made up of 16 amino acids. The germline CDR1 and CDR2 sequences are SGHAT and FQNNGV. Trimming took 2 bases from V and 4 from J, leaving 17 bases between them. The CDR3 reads CASSLIPGGLTTEAFF. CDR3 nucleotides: TGTGCCAGCAGCTTAATACCCGGCGGGTTGACCACTGAAGCTTTCTTT.

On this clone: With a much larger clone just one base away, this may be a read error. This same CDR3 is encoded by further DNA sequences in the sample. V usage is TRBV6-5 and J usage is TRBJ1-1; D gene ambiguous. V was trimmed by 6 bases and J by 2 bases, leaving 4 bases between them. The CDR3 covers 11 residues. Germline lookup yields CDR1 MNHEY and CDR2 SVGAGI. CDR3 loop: CASRLNTEAFF. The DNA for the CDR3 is TGTGCCAGCAGGTTAAACACTGAAGCTTTCTTT.

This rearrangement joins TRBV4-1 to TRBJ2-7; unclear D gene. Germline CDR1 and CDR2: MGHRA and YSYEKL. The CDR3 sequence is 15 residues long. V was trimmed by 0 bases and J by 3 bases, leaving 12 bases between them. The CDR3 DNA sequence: TGCGCCAGCAGCCAAGATCGGGCAGGAGTCTACGAGCAGTACTTC. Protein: CASSQDRAGVYEQYF.

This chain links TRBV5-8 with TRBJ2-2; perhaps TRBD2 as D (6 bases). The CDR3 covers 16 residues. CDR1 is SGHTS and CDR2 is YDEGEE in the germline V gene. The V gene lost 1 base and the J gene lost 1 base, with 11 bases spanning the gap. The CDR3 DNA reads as TGTGCCAGCAGCTTGTTAGGGGACTGGAACACCGGGGAGCTGTTTTTT. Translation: CASSLLGDWNTGELFF. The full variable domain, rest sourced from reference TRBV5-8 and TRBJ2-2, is EAGVTQSPTHLIKTRGQQATLRCSPISGHTSVYWYQQALGLGLQFLLWYDEGEERNRGNFPPRFSGRQFPNYSSELNVNALELEDSALYLCASSLLGDWNTGELFFGEGSRLTVL.